Following are 31 T cell receptor beta chains from one sample sequenced in a study of CD8+ T cells in alopecia areata. Treatment defined: oral pan-JAK inhibitor, 5-10 mg twice daily. The sequencing template was cDNA reverse transcribed from extracted RNA. Method: immunoSEQ multiplex PCR; TCRdb's copy keeps in-frame clones and lacks some. The sample holds 80,000 or so clones; roughly 66% are singletons and the top ten take less than 25%. The sequenced sample was CD8+ T cells sorted from blood, obtained at week 24, from a patient treated with tofacitinib. These receptors were obtained from a human donor with alopecia areata.

The table lists this clone with a count of one. V and J are TRBV7-9 and TRBJ2-1; 13 bases map to TRBD2. The CDR3 extends over 14 amino acids. J was trimmed by 9 bases and V by 6 bases; bases with no gene match: 5. CDR1 SEHNR and CDR2 FQNEAQ come from the germline V gene (reference sequence). The CDR3 coding sequence is TGTGCCAGCAGGACTAGCGGGGGGCAGGGTGAGCAGTTCTTC. Its translation is CASRTSGGQGEQFF.

This clone has a handful of counts. The chain employs TRBV30 and TRBJ1-5, with D possibly matching TRBD1 (6 bases). Trimming pared 1 base from V and 2 bases from J, leaving 9 bases between. The CDR3 is 14 amino acids. Germline CDR1 GTSNPN, CDR2 SVGIG (reference sequence). The CDR3 loop is CAWSEGVGNQPQHF. The DNA for the CDR3 is TGTGCCTGGAGTGAGGGGGTTGGCAATCAGCCCCAGCATTTT.

The chain carries TRBV13 and TRBJ2-2; D call uncertain. The CDR3 consists of 14 residues. V was pared by 4 bases and J by 2 bases, with 8 bases between. Germline loops: CDR1 PRHDT, CDR2 FYEKMQ (reference sequence). This chain's CDR3 is CASSYEGNTGELFF. The CDR3 bases are TGTGCCAGCAGCTACGAAGGAAACACCGGGGAGCTGTTTTTT. The entire variable domain, with the rest obtained from reference TRBV13 and TRBJ2-2, is as follows: AAGVIQSPRHLIKEKRETATLKCYPIPRHDTVYWYQQGPGQDPQFLISFYEKMQSDKGSIPDRFSAQQFSDYHSELNMSSLELGDSALYFCASSYEGNTGELFFGEGSRLTVL.

V usage is TRBV11-2 and J usage is TRBJ2-5; D gene ambiguous. Germline V gene data show CDR1 as SGHAT and CDR2 as FQNNGV. Trimming left V 1 base short and J 1 base short, with 16 bases between. This CDR3 region has 17 residues. As DNA, the CDR3 is TGTGCCAGCAGCTTAGGCGGAGTACGGAGTATCCAAGAGACCCAGTACTTC. Translated: CASSLGGVRSIQETQYF.

The V call is TRBV5-6, the J call TRBJ1-2; D unclear. From germline, CDR1 is SGHDT and CDR2 YYEEEE. The CDR3 is made up of 14 amino acids. V was cut by 0 bases and J by 0 bases, with 6 bases left in between. The CDR3 sequence: CASSLEATNYGYTF. In DNA, the CDR3 is TGTGCCAGCAGCTTGGAGGCAACTAACTATGGCTACACCTTC.

The rearrangement links TRBV19 to TRBJ2-1, with 10 bases lining up with TRBD2. V lost 5 bases and J lost 6; bases outside the gene matches: 4. The CDR3 covers 14 residues. CDR1 and CDR2 (germline): LNHDA, SQIVND (reference sequence). The CDR3 protein is CASSLAGGLNEQFF. In DNA, the CDR3 is TGTGCCAGTAGTTTAGCGGGAGGCCTCAATGAGCAGTTCTTC.

This chain connects TRBV6-5 to TRBJ1-4, with D unresolved. Germline lookup yields CDR1 MNHEY and CDR2 SVGAGI. This CDR3 contains 15 residues. V was pared by 6 bases and J by 0 bases, with 11 bases between. CDR3 sequence: CASSFTASTNEKLFF. CDR3 DNA sequence: TGTGCCAGCAGCTTTACAGCCTCAACTAATGAAAAACTGTTTTTT.

The chain employs TRBV7-2 and TRBJ2-1; 8 bases are a match to TRBD2. Losses at the gene ends were 0 bases for V and 4 bases for J; bases not matched to a gene: 5. The CDR3 is 16 residues long. Germline CDR1 and CDR2: SGHTA and FQGNSA. CDR3 nucleotides: TGTGCCAGCAGCTTAGCGGCCTTAGCGGGGTACAATGAGCAGTTCTTC. Amino acids: CASSLAALAGYNEQFF.

This clone was observed a handful of times. The V and J genes are TRBV5-1 and TRBJ2-3, with 10 bases lining up with TRBD2. Per germline, CDR1 SGHRS and CDR2 YFSETQ. V shed 4 bases and J 5 bases; nucleotides not matched to a gene: 10. This CDR3 is built from 16 residues. CDR3 DNA sequence: TGCGCCAGCAGCAGAGGACTAGCGGAGGGGGGAGATACGCAGTATTTT. Translation gives CASSRGLAEGGDTQYF.

This clone was observed a few times. V usage is TRBV13 and J usage is TRBJ2-4, with D perhaps TRBD1 (6 bases). Germline CDR1 PRHDT, CDR2 FYEKMQ (reference sequence). Trimming stripped 4 bases from V and 12 bases from J, with 16 bases between. This CDR3 is 13 amino acids long. The CDR3 DNA follows: TGTGCCAGCAGCTGGGGGATACAGGGCGGTCAGTACTTC. This codes for CASSWGIQGGQYF.

This clone is a singleton in its sample. This chain connects TRBV29-1 to TRBJ1-2; TRBD1 agrees at 7 bases. V dropped 4 bases and J dropped 3; count of bases not matched to a gene: 5. Germline CDR1 SQVTM, CDR2 ANQGSEA. The CDR3 has 13 residues. CDR3 amino acids: CSVAGGKDYGYTF. CDR3 coding DNA: TGCAGCGTTGCAGGGGGAAAGGACTATGGCTACACCTTC.

The V gene is TRBV2, the J gene TRBJ2-3; D gene unclear. V gave up 6 bases and J gave up 4 bases, with 20 bases separating them. Germline V gene sequence: CDR1 SNHLY, CDR2 FYNNEI. CDR3 size: 16 residues. The chain's CDR3 is CASSLVSRVYSDTQYF. The CDR3 region has the DNA TGTGCCAGCAGCCTCGTCTCTAGGGTCTACTCAGATACGCAGTATTTT.

The gene calls are TRBV2 and TRBJ2-7, with D hard to call. This CDR3 is built from 10 residues. Looked up from germline, CDR1 is SNHLY and CDR2 is FYNNEI. V was shortened by 8 bases and J by 2 bases, with 4 bases between the two germline ends. The DNA of the CDR3 is TGTGCCAGCCGGACCTACGAGCAGTACTTC. It encodes CASRTYEQYF. Together with reference TRBV2 and TRBJ2-7, the CDR3 gives the full variable domain: EPEVTQTPSHQVTQMGQEVILRCVPISNHLYFYWYRQILGQKVEFLVSFYNNEISEKSEIFDDQFSVERPDGSNFTLKIRSTKLEDSAMYFCASRTYEQYFGPGTRLTVT.

The rearrangement uses TRBV5-1 and TRBJ1-1; 10 bases are shared with TRBD1. The V gene end was trimmed by 5 bases and the J gene end by 1 base; junction bases not matched to a gene: 2. The CDR3 covers 14 residues. Germline values: CDR1 SGHRS, CDR2 YFSETQ. The CDR3 DNA sequence: TGCGCCAGCAGTTGGACAGGGGGGAACACTGAAGCTTTCTTT. It is translated as CASSWTGGNTEAFF. The variable domain in full, completed from reference TRBV5-1 and TRBJ1-1, reads KAGVTQTPRYLIKTRGQQVTLSCSPISGHRSVSWYQQTPGQGLQFLFEYFSETQRNKGNFPGRFSGRQFSNSRSEMNVSTLELGDSALYLCASSWTGGNTEAFFGQGTRLTVV.

This chain uses TRBV30 with TRBJ2-7; D not certain. Trimming removed 0 bases from V and 3 bases from J, with 6 bases in between. Germline V gives CDR1 GTSNPN, CDR2 SVGIG (reference sequence). CDR3 size: 12 residues. The CDR3 DNA follows: TGTGCCTGGAGTGTATCCCTCTACGAGCAGTACTTC. It specifies CAWSVSLYEQYF.

The chain employs TRBV5-1 and TRBJ2-5; no clear D gene. The V end was cut by 0 bases, the J end by 1 base, with 22 bases between. The CDR3 spans 19 residues. The germline V gene encodes CDR1 SGHRS and CDR2 YFSETQ. The DNA for the CDR3 is TGCGCCAGCAGCTTGGGAAAAATAGGAGTTCCCGATCTCCAAGAGACCCAGTACTTC. Translation: CASSLGKIGVPDLQETQYF.

The chain joins TRBV29-1 to TRBJ1-1; D is perhaps TRBD1 (6 bases). The germline gives CDR1 SQVTM, CDR2 ANQGSEA. The V end was cut by 1 base, the J end by 0 bases, with 12 bases between. The CDR3 sequence is 15 residues long. The CDR3 sequence: CSVEVGDIMNTEAFF. In DNA, the CDR3 is TGCAGCGTTGAAGTGGGGGACATCATGAACACTGAAGCTTTCTTT.

This chain uses TRBV7-8 with TRBJ2-1, with a weak D call TRBD2 (6 bases). The V and J ends lost 3 bases and 8 bases respectively, with 20 bases between them. From germline, CDR1 is SGHVS and CDR2 FQNEAQ. The CDR3 spans 16 residues. CDR3 region: CASSLIANGLFDEQFF. DNA of the CDR3: TGTGCCAGCAGCTTGATTGCTAATGGACTATTCGATGAGCAGTTCTTC.

This chain uses TRBV28 with TRBJ2-2; D not resolved. Germline CDR1 is MDHEN and CDR2 is SYDVKM. Trimming removed 3 bases at V and 4 bases at J, with 0 bases between. The CDR3 loop spans 11 amino acids. The CDR3 DNA reads TGTGCCAGCAGTTTCACCGGGGAGCTGTTTTTT. It yields the protein CASSFTGELFF.

CDR3 amino acids: CAWSPLGTVETQYF. CDR3 coding DNA: TGTGCCTGGAGTCCACTCGGGACAGTCGAGACCCAGTACTTC. The chain links TRBV30 to TRBJ2-5; 7 bases are a match to TRBD1. The germline V gene encodes CDR1 GTSNPN and CDR2 SVGIG (reference sequence). After removal of 2 bases from V and 5 bases from J, the junction contained 8 bases not matched to a gene. The CDR3 is 14 residues long.

The rearrangement links TRBV4-1 to TRBJ2-7, with 11 bases aligning to TRBD2. Germline CDR1 and CDR2: MGHRA and YSYEKL. This CDR3 spans 15 amino acids. The ends lost 4 bases at V and 2 bases at J; junction bases unmatched: 4. CDR3 coding DNA: TGCGCCAGCAGCCTAGGGACTAGCGGCACCTACGAGCAGTACTTC. This translates into CASSLGTSGTYEQYF.

The CDR3 region has the DNA TGTGCCAGCAGCCCCAACAGGGGGCCTAACTATGGCTACACCTTC. This sequence encodes CASSPNRGPNYGYTF. The genes are TRBV6-5 and TRBJ1-2; 9 bases agree with TRBD1. The CDR3 runs to 15 residues. Per germline, CDR1 MNHEY and CDR2 SVGAGI. The V gene end was trimmed by 6 bases and the J gene end by 0 bases; junction bases not matched to a gene: 5.

This clone was observed a handful of times. The chain combines TRBV7-9 with TRBJ2-5; perhaps D is TRBD1 or TRBD2 (5 bases each). Germline V gene sequence: CDR1 SEHNR, CDR2 FQNEAQ (reference sequence). Deletions cut 5 bases from V and 5 bases from J, with 15 bases between. CDR3 length: 14 amino acids. The CDR3 region has the DNA TGTGCCAGCAGCCGACTTAGTGGGGACGAGACCCAGTACTTC. It yields the protein CASSRLSGDETQYF.

The CDR3 loop reads CASSYARSTDTQYF. The CDR3 coding sequence is TGTGCCAGCAGTTACGCTCGGAGCACAGATACGCAGTATTTT. The gene calls are TRBV6-5 and TRBJ2-3; no firm D call. In germline, CDR1 is MNHEY, CDR2 SVGAGI. V was cut by 2 bases and J by 0 bases, with 6 bases left in between. This CDR3 contains 14 residues.

The rearrangement joins TRBV6-5 to TRBJ1-4, with a tentative D call TRBD1 (6 bases). Germline CDR1 MNHEY, CDR2 SVGAGI. V lost 1 base and J 6 bases, leaving 9 bases between the germline ends. This CDR3 is built from 14 residues. The DNA for the CDR3 is TGTGCCAGCAGTTACTTGCGACAGGATGAAAAACTGTTTTTT. This sequence encodes CASSYLRQDEKLFF.

The V and J genes are TRBV27 and TRBJ2-3, with a weak D call TRBD2 (5 bases). Trimming removed 8 bases from V and 4 bases from J, with 22 bases in between. The germline gives CDR1 MNHEY, CDR2 SMNVEV (reference sequence). CDR3 length equals 16 residues. DNA of the CDR3: TGTGCCAGCCAAAGGGAGAGGATTCTCGGGGCAGATACGCAGTATTTT. It translates to CASQRERILGADTQYF.

This CDR3 is CASSQVGDTQYF. The DNA for the CDR3 is TGCGCCAGCAGCCAAGTCGGGGATACGCAGTATTTT. The chain combines TRBV4-1 with TRBJ2-3; no definite D call. V was shortened by 1 base and J by 6 bases, with 5 bases between the two germline ends. This CDR3 spans 12 amino acids. Germline V lookup: CDR1 MGHRA, CDR2 YSYEKL.

The gene calls are TRBV7-2 and TRBJ2-5; 7 bases line up with TRBD2. CDR1 is SGHTA, CDR2 FQGNSA, per germline. The CDR3 is made up of 17 amino acids. The V segment lost 5 bases and the J segment 5 bases; nucleotides outside the gene matches: 17. DNA for the CDR3: TGTGCCAGCAGCGGGGGGGATCTCTACCAAGGGCTGGAGACCCAGTACTTC. Protein: CASSGGDLYQGLETQYF.

This clone was counted only a few times. The chain joins TRBV19 to TRBJ2-1; 10 bases are a match to TRBD1. The germline gives CDR1 LNHDA, CDR2 SQIVND (reference sequence). V gave up 3 bases and J gave up 6 bases; unmatched junction bases: 5. The CDR3 has 15 amino acids. CDR3 loop: CASSIIRTGGNEQFF. The CDR3 nucleotides read TGTGCCAGTAGTATTATTCGGACAGGGGGCAATGAGCAGTTCTTC.

The chain is built from TRBV4-2 and TRBJ2-5, with 7 bases that match TRBD1. The CDR3 extends over 15 amino acids. CDR1 and CDR2 from the germline V gene are LGHNA and YNFKEQ. The trim removed 1 base at V and 3 bases at J, leaving 5 bases unmatched. This CDR3 is CASSQGVGGEETQYF. Written as DNA, the CDR3 is TGTGCCAGCAGCCAAGGAGTAGGGGGCGAAGAGACCCAGTACTTC.

The rearrangement links TRBV27 to TRBJ1-2; weak D call: TRBD1 (5 bases). In germline, CDR1 is MNHEY, CDR2 SMNVEV (reference sequence). With 5 bases removed from V and 7 bases from J, the gap between germline ends came to 11 bases. CDR3 length equals 12 residues. The CDR3 DNA reads TGTGCCAGCAGTCAGGGTGGCTTTGGCTACACCTTC. Protein sequence: CASSQGGFGYTF.